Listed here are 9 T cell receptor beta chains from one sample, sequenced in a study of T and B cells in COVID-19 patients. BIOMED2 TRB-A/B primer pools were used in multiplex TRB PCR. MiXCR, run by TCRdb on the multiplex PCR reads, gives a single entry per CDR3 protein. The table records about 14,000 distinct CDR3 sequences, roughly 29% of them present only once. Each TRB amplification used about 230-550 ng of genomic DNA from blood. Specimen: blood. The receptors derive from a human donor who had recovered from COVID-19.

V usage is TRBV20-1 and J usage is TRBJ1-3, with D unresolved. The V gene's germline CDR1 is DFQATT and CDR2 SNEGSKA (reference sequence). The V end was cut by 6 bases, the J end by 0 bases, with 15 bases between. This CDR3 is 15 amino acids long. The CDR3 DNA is TGCAGTGCAGAGGTCCATACGCTCTCTGGAAACACCATATATTTT. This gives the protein CSAEVHTLSGNTIYF.

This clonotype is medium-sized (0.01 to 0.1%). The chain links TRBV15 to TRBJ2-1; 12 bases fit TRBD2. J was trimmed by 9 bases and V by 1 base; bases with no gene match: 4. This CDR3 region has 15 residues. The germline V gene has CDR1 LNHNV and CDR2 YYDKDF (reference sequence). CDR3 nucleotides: TGTGCCACCAGCAGAGCACTAGCGGGGGGAGGTGAGCAGTTCTTC. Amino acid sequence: CATSRALAGGGEQFF.

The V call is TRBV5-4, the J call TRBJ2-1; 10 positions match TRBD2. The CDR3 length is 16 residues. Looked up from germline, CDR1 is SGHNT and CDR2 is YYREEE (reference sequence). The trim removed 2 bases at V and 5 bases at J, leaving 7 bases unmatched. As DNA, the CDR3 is TGTGCCAGCAGCTTAGGGCTAGCGGGGGCCGACAATGAGCAGTTCTTC. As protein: CASSLGLAGADNEQFF.

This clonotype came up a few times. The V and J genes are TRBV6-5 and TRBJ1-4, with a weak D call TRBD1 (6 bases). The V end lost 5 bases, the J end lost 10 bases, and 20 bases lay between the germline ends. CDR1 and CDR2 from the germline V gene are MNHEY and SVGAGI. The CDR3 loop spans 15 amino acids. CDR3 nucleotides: TGTGCCAGCAGTCTTACCCAATCGACAGGTCGAAAACTGTTTTTT. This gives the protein CASSLTQSTGRKLFF.

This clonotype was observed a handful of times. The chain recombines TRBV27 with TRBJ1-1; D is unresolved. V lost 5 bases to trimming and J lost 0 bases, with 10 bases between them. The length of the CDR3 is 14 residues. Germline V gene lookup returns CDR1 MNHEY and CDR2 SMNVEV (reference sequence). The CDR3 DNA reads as TGTGCCAGCAGTCCCTTAGAACTGAACACTGAAGCTTTCTTT. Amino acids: CASSPLELNTEAFF.

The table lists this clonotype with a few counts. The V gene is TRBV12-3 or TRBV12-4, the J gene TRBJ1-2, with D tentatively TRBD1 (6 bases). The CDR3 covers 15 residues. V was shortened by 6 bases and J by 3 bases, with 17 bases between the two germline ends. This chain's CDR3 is CASSLVIGGDYGYTF. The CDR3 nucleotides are TGTGCCAGCAGCCTTGTTATTGGGGGCGACTATGGCTACACCTTC.

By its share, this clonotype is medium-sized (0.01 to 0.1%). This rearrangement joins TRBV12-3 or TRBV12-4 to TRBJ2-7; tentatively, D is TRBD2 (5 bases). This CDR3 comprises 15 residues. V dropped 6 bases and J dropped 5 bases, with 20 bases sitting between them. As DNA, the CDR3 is TGTGCCAGCAGCCCGGACTTCCTGTTAGGGAACGAGCAGTACTTC. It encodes CASSPDFLLGNEQYF.

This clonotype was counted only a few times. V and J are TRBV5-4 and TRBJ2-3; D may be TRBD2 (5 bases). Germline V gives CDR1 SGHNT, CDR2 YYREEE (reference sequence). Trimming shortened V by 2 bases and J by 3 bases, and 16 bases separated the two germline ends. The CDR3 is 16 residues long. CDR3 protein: CASSLAAGVGTDTQYF. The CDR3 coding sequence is TGTGCCAGCAGCTTAGCGGCTGGAGTGGGGACAGATACGCAGTATTTT.

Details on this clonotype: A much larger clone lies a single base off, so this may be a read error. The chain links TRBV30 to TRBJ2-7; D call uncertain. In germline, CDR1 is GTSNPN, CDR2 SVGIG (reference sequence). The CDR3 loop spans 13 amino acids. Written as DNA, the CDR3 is TGTGCCTGGAGTGTACTTCAAAGAGACGAGGAGTACTTC. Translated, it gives CAWSVLQRDEEYF.